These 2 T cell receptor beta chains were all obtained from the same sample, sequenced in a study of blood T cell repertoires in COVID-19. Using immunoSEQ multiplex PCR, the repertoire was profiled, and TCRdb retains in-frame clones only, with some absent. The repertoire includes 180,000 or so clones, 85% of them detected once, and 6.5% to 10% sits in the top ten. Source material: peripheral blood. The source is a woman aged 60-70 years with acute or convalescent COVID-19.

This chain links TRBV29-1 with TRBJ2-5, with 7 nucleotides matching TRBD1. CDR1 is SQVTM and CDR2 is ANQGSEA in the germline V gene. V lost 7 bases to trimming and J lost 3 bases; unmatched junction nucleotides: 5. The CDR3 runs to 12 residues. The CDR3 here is CSGEGAKETQYF. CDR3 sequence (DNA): TGCAGCGGCGAGGGGGCTAAAGAGACCCAGTACTTC.

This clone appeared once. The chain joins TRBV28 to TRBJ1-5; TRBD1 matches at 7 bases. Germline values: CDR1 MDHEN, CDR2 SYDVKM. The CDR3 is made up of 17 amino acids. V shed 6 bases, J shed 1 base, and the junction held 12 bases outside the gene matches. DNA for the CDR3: TGTGCCAGCAGCCACCCCAGGGGGACAATAAGCAATCAGCCCCAGCATTTT. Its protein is CASSHPRGTISNQPQHF.